This TCR beta chain derives from a study of blood T cell repertoires in COVID-19 (dated by TCRdb to the early 2020s). General notes on the study: Samples from collaborators originated in the United States, Italy and Spain and spanned both the acute and convalescent phases of COVID-19. The material from the prospective study consisted of cDNA or gDNA derived from T cells, B-cell-depleted T cells, or PBMCs. Deeply sampled blood TCRbeta repertoires from subjects exposed to, actively infected with, or recovered from COVID-19 were included in the dataset. A freely available public database, intended as a resource for researchers studying the immune response to SARS-CoV-2, is where the repertoires were released. The samples were drawn from the first 160 participants of the ongoing ImmuneRACE study and from some 1,300 subjects provided by 6 global collaborators. Nearly every sample came with metadata listing a de-identified subject ID, COVID-19 status, age in years and sex. HLA class I and class II types, where available, came from metadata supplied by the sample provider rather than from assay-based typing.

The CDR3 goes from the cysteine to the phenylalanine over 14 residues. The CDR3 DNA has 42 bases and is translated from base 1. V sheds 1 base and J sheds 8 bases, leaving 14 bases between their ends. As encoded in the germline V gene, CDR1 is SGHVS while CDR2 is FQNEAQ. TCRbeta CDR3 regions were amplified from genomic DNA by means of the immunoSEQ Assay, a bias-controlled multiplex PCR. The authors' pipeline ran thus. Within the assay, amplification of reference gene primers was used to estimate how many nucleated cells each sample contained. To quantify the absolute abundance of each unique TCRbeta CDR3 rearrangement, sequence reads were collapsed and filtered. Productive Simpson clonality was computed per sample as the square root of Simpson's diversity index over productive rearrangements. The immuneACCESS repertoire file appears here via TCRdb, limited to in-frame rearrangements. These files lack a portion of the clones; in checked studies, under half of the deficit traces to unresolved V genes, and the cause of the others is not known. Clone size and V and J calls were adopted from that table, with D and trimming inferred from the DNA. The sample table holds roughly 51,000 clones, of which roughly nine tenths were seen once. The ten most abundant clones make up around 7.3% of the sample.

Comments on this clone: Its specific antigen is unknown. Per-nucleotide qualities are absent, and no much larger clonotype sits a single base away.

Broader findings and caveats from the paper: Clinical and demographic metadata were provided uncurated, with the amount varying by source and participant.

Collaborating institutions collected whole blood in K2EDTA tubes following their own protocols. For TCRbeta analysis, collaborators shipped samples in one of three forms: frozen whole blood, isolated PBMCs, or DNA extracted from either of those sample types. The chain employs TRBV7-8 and TRBJ1-2; a weak D assignment points to TRBD1 (5 bases agree). This receptor was obtained from a woman between 55 and 75 years old with active or convalescent COVID-19. Input material: peripheral blood. The CDR3 region has the sequence CASSLGPGQGGYTF. The DNA sequence is given as TGTGCCAGCAGCTTAGGGCCGGGCCAGGGAGGCTACACCTTC.